The 25 T cell receptor beta chains given below trace back to one sample, sequenced in a study of T cell repertoires in cytomegalovirus infection. TCRdb reprocessed the reads via MiXCR and lists one record per CDR3 protein. The sample records 680,000 or so distinct CDR3 sequences, 33% being singletons. Antigen specificity for these receptors is unknown. The sequences come from cultured PBMCs, collected from culture after CMV antigen stimulation. The receptors derive from a human donor in good health (CMV status not recorded). Some clones in this sample may be carry-over from other donors' samples.

Comment on this clonotype: A read error may be the cause here, since a much bigger clone is one base away. This rearrangement joins TRBV7-9 to TRBJ1-6; the D gene is possibly TRBD1 (5 bases). CDR1 and CDR2 (germline): SEHNR, FQNEAQ (reference sequence). CDR3 length equals 14 residues. Trimming left V 1 base short and J 9 bases short, with 10 bases between. The CDR3 DNA reads as TGTGCCAGCAGCTTAGGGGACTGGAGTTCACCCCTCCACTTT. Translation gives CASSLGDWSSPLHF.

V gene TRBV6-5 combines with J gene TRBJ2-3, with 13 bases fitting TRBD2. CDR1 MNHEY and CDR2 SVGAGI come from the germline V gene. The CDR3 loop spans 17 amino acids. J lost 6 bases, V lost 11 bases, and 17 bases had no gene match. CDR3 coding DNA: TGTGCCCGCGGACTAGCGGGGGCCTCGTCGATAGCGGATACGCAGTATTTT. The encoded protein is CARGLAGASSIADTQYF.

This clonotype was recorded at least ten times. The chain carries TRBV7-2 and TRBJ2-1; TRBD2 matches 7 bases. This CDR3 region has 15 residues. V trimming: 4 bases; J trimming: 3 bases; junction bases outside the gene matches: 6. Germline-derived CDR1 and CDR2 are SGHTA and FQGNSA. CDR3 loop: CASSSSGQDYNEQFF. The CDR3, as DNA: TGTGCCAGCAGCTCTAGCGGCCAGGACTACAATGAGCAGTTCTTC.

This rearrangement joins TRBV9 to TRBJ1-5; a weak D match, TRBD1 (6 bases). V dropped 5 bases and J dropped 6 bases, with 18 bases sitting between them. This CDR3 has 15 amino acids. Germline CDR1 and CDR2: SGDLS and YYNGEE. The DNA of the CDR3 is TGTGCCAGCAGTCCTACAGGGTTCGGTGGTCAGCCCCAGCATTTT. Its protein product is CASSPTGFGGQPQHF.

CDR3 sequence (DNA): TGTGCCAGCAGCTTTGGGACAGGGCTGTACAATGAGCAGTTCTTC. As protein: CASSFGTGLYNEQFF. The chain joins TRBV5-6 to TRBJ2-1; TRBD1 agrees at 9 bases. This CDR3 spans 15 amino acids. Germline trimming cut 2 bases from V and 4 bases from J; bases unmatched to any gene: 4. The germline CDR1 and CDR2 sequences are SGHDT and YYEEEE.

This clonotype was found many times. The CDR3 is CASSPGQGPTEAFF. The DNA of the CDR3 is TGTGCCAGCAGCCCAGGACAGGGGCCCACTGAAGCTTTCTTT. The rearrangement links TRBV7-8 to TRBJ1-1, with 9 nucleotides matching TRBD1. With V trimmed by 5 bases and J by 4 bases, 5 bases remained unmatched. The CDR3 totals 14 residues. Germline V lookup: CDR1 SGHVS, CDR2 FQNEAQ. The complete variable domain, with remaining parts taken from reference TRBV7-8 and TRBJ1-1, reads GAGVSQSPRYKVAKRGQDVALRCDPISGHVSLFWYQQALGQGPEFLTYFQNEAQLDKSGLPSDRFFAERPEGSVSTLKIQRTQQEDSAVYLCASSPGQGPTEAFFGQGTRLTVV.

This clonotype was detected only once. The chain carries TRBV2 and TRBJ1-5; unclear D gene. V lost 3 bases and J 9 bases, leaving 12 bases between the germline ends. Germline V gene sequence: CDR1 SNHLY, CDR2 FYNNEI. This CDR3 contains 13 residues. CDR3: CASSDSSEGPQHF. CDR3 bases: TGTGCCAGCAGTGACAGCTCAGAGGGGCCCCAGCATTTT. The variable domain in full, with the rest retrieved from reference TRBV2 and TRBJ1-5, is EPEVTQTPSHQVTQMGQEVILRCVPISNHLYFYWYRQILGQKVEFLVSFYNNEISEKSEIFDDQFSVERPDGSNFTLKIRSTKLEDSAMYFCASSDSSEGPQHFGDGTRLSIL.

About this clonotype: The conserved final phenylalanine or tryptophan is absent from the CDR3, which likely points to a read error. The chain uses TRBV6-6 and TRBJ2-7; TRBD2 agrees at 9 bases. V shed 4 bases and J 2 bases; nucleotides not matched to a gene: 9. Germline CDR1 reads MNHNY; CDR2 reads SVGAGI (reference sequence). This CDR3 is 16 amino acids long. The CDR3 coding sequence is TGTGCCAGCAGTTGGCGGCCAAGCGGGAGGACCTACGAGCAGTACCTC. Encoded protein: CASSWRPSGRTYEQYL.

V gene TRBV7-2 combines with J gene TRBJ2-7, with D perhaps being TRBD1 or TRBD2 (5 bases each). CDR3 length: 16 amino acids. Deletions cut 5 bases from V and 2 bases from J, with 19 bases between. CDR1 and CDR2 from the germline V gene are SGHTA and FQGNSA. CDR3 sequence (DNA): TGTGCCAGCAGCCTGATGGGGGACGGTTATCCCTACGAGCAGTACTTC. Residues: CASSLMGDGYPYEQYF.

This clonotype has a handful of counts. The chain uses TRBV5-4 and TRBJ2-3; no clear D gene. Germline lookup yields CDR1 SGHNT and CDR2 YYREEE (reference sequence). The CDR3 has 15 amino acids. The V end was cut by 0 bases, the J end by 2 bases, with 10 bases between. CDR3 sequence (DNA): TGTGCCAGCAGCTTGGACCCCGTATTCACAGATACGCAGTATTTT. Translating gives CASSLDPVFTDTQYF.

The chain carries TRBV4-2 and TRBJ2-1; D might be TRBD1 (5 bases). The V gene's germline CDR1 is LGHNA and CDR2 YNFKEQ. V lost 0 bases to trimming and J lost 6 bases, with 15 bases between them. The CDR3 runs to 16 residues. The chain's CDR3 is CASSQDMYGQGNEQFF. CDR3 coding DNA: TGTGCCAGCAGCCAAGATATGTATGGACAAGGCAATGAGCAGTTCTTC.

This clonotype was found many times. V usage is TRBV7-2 and J usage is TRBJ2-5; no clear D gene. Trimming pared 6 bases from V and 4 bases from J, leaving 12 bases between. The CDR3 is 13 amino acids. CDR1 and CDR2 from the germline V gene are SGHTA and FQGNSA. This chain's CDR3 is CASRVSPGETQYF. CDR3 DNA: TGTGCCAGCAGAGTATCGCCCGGAGAGACCCAGTACTTC.

This clonotype occurred many times. The chain combines TRBV7-2 with TRBJ1-2, with 10 bases matching TRBD1. After removal of 5 bases from V and 5 bases from J, the junction contained 2 bases not matched to a gene. The germline CDR1 and CDR2 sequences are SGHTA and FQGNSA. The CDR3 covers 13 residues. CDR3: CASSMGQGYGYTF. The DNA for the CDR3 is TGTGCCAGCAGCATGGGACAGGGGTATGGCTACACCTTC. The full variable domain, in which reference TRBV7-2 and TRBJ1-2 provide the parts outside the CDR3, is GAGVSQSPSNKVTEKGKDVELRCDPISGHTALYWYRQSLGQGLEFLIYFQGNSAPDKSGLPSDRFSAERTGGSVSTLTIQRTQQEDSAVYLCASSMGQGYGYTFGSGTRLTVV.

This chain connects TRBV5-6 to TRBJ2-7; 10 bases match TRBD1. The CDR3 spans 14 residues. The V gene's germline CDR1 is SGHDT and CDR2 YYEEEE. J gave up 6 bases and V 6 bases, and 9 bases lay outside the gene matches. This chain's CDR3 is CASKLRDRGAEQYF. In nucleotides, the CDR3 is TGTGCCAGCAAGCTCCGGGACAGGGGTGCCGAGCAGTACTTC.

The sample holds many counts of this clonotype. V usage is TRBV7-2 and J usage is TRBJ1-4; weak D call: TRBD1 (5 bases). CDR1 is SGHTA, CDR2 FQGNSA, per germline. With 5 bases removed from V and 0 bases from J, the gap between germline ends came to 10 bases. This CDR3 is 15 amino acids long. The CDR3 loop is CASSPPGATNEKLFF. As DNA, the CDR3 is TGTGCCAGCAGCCCCCCGGGGGCAACTAATGAAAAACTGTTTTTT.

CDR3 residues: CASSLRDRGTPYYGYTF. CDR3 DNA: TGTGCCAGCAGTTTGAGGGACAGGGGTACCCCATACTATGGCTACACCTTC. The rearrangement joins TRBV27 to TRBJ1-2, with 10 bases that match TRBD1. With 3 bases clipped from V and 3 bases from J, the junction kept 10 bases outside the gene matches. CDR1 MNHEY and CDR2 SMNVEV come from the germline V gene (reference sequence). CDR3 length: 17 residues.

The rearrangement uses TRBV24-1 and TRBJ1-6, with D tentatively TRBD1 (5 bases). The CDR3 has 13 residues. Trimming removed 3 bases from V and 9 bases from J, with 8 bases in between. Per the germline V gene, CDR1 is KGHDR and CDR2 is SFDVKD. The CDR3 protein is CATSDDSSSPLHF. The CDR3 DNA is TGTGCCACCAGTGATGACAGTAGTTCACCCCTCCACTTT.

A single count supports this clonotype. V is TRBV4-2 and J is TRBJ1-1; D is undetermined. In germline, CDR1 is LGHNA, CDR2 YNFKEQ. Trimming removed 4 bases at V and 0 bases at J, with 18 bases between. The length of the CDR3 is 17 residues. CDR3 nucleotides: TGTGCCAGCAGCCCCACCGCCGGGAACTTAATGAACACTGAAGCTTTCTTT. This codes for CASSPTAGNLMNTEAFF.

This chain connects TRBV15 to TRBJ2-7; D is unresolved. CDR1 is LNHNV and CDR2 is YYDKDF in the germline V gene (reference sequence). V dropped 4 bases and J dropped 5 bases, with 18 bases sitting between them. CDR3 length equals 15 residues. The CDR3 DNA is TGTGCCACCAGCACCGGACCCCCGAGAGATGACGAGCAGTACTTC. This codes for CATSTGPPRDDEQYF.

In DNA form, the CDR3 reads TGTGCCAGCAGAGGACAGGGGATCGCTGGAAACACCATATATTTT. Protein sequence: CASRGQGIAGNTIYF. The chain carries TRBV6-6 and TRBJ1-3; 9 nucleotides agree with TRBD1. From germline, CDR1 is MNHNY and CDR2 SVGAGI (reference sequence). V shed 6 bases, J shed 2 bases, and the junction held 5 bases outside the gene matches. This CDR3 contains 15 residues.

The CDR3 nucleotides read TGCAGTGCTTCGGGACCGTGGAATTCACCCCTCCACTTT. Encoded protein: CSASGPWNSPLHF. The chain links TRBV20-1 to TRBJ1-6, with a possible D match to TRBD1 (5 bases). Germline V gene data show CDR1 as DFQATT and CDR2 as SNEGSKA (reference sequence). The length of the CDR3 is 13 residues. V was pared by 5 bases and J by 7 bases, with 12 bases between.

This clonotype showed up just once. This chain uses TRBV6-6 with TRBJ2-3; a weak D match, TRBD2 (7 bases). Germline CDR1 is MNHNY and CDR2 is SVGAGI (reference sequence). The CDR3 has 14 residues. Trimming shortened V by 2 bases and J by 5 bases, and 11 bases separated the two germline ends. CDR3 DNA sequence: TGTGCCAGCAGTTACGGGGGGGCCAGAGATACGCAGTATTTT. Amino acids: CASSYGGARDTQYF.

The table lists this clonotype with a few counts. V is TRBV20-1 and J is TRBJ2-5, with D possibly being TRBD2 (5 bases). There are 15 residues in the CDR3. The V and J ends lost 0 bases and 1 base respectively, with 12 bases between them. The germline V gene has CDR1 DFQATT and CDR2 SNEGSKA (reference sequence). CDR3: CSARDSRVGQETQYF. The CDR3 DNA reads as TGCAGTGCTAGAGATTCGCGGGTGGGCCAAGAGACCCAGTACTTC.

The V call is TRBV4-3, the J call TRBJ2-3; D might be TRBD1 (5 bases). Germline lookup yields CDR1 LGHNA and CDR2 YSLEER. The CDR3 spans 14 residues. V lost 0 bases and J lost 2, with 6 bases in between. The CDR3 here is CASSQETATDTQYF. CDR3 sequence (DNA): TGCGCCAGCAGCCAAGAGACAGCCACAGATACGCAGTATTTT.

This clonotype turned up a few times. The chain's CDR3 is CASSPSQLAHEQYF. The DNA of the CDR3 is TGTGCCAGCAGTCCCTCCCAGCTAGCCCACGAGCAGTACTTC. This chain joins TRBV6-5 and TRBJ2-7; a weak D match, TRBD2 (5 bases). V gave up 5 bases and J gave up 5 bases, with 16 bases separating them. Germline CDR1 reads MNHEY; CDR2 reads SVGAGI. This CDR3 has 14 residues.